The source of this T cell receptor (beta chain) is a study of blood T cell repertoires in COVID-19 (dated by TCRdb to the early 2020s). General notes on the study: The collaborator samples originated in the United States, Italy and Spain and spanned the acute and convalescent phases of COVID-19. Samples were obtained from the ongoing ImmuneRACE study (first 160 participants) and from 1,200 or so subjects provided by 6 global collaborators. The repertoires were released in a freely available public database intended as a resource for research on the immune response to SARS-CoV-2. Where available, HLA class I and class II types were taken from metadata supplied by the sample provider and were not determined by assay-based typing. The dataset comprised deeply sampled blood TCRbeta repertoires from subjects exposed to, actively infected with, or recovered from COVID-19. The material from the prospective study consisted of cDNA or gDNA derived from T cells, B-cell-depleted T cells, or PBMCs. Nearly every sample came with metadata listing a de-identified subject ID, COVID-19 status, age in years and sex.

Participants in the prospective study were aged 18 to 89 years, lived in 20 to 30 United States geographic areas, and enrolled through a virtual design. Cohort assignment in the prospective study relied on participant-reported clinical history from a screening survey and a study questionnaire. Recovered participants in ImmuneRACE Cohort 3 were defined by two consecutive negative NP/OP PCR tests, clearance by a healthcare professional, or resolution of symptoms. In the prospective study, mobile phlebotomists collected whole blood, serum and a nasopharyngeal or oropharyngeal swab from each participant. Over a roughly two-month period, participants in the prospective study had the option of providing additional blood draws and questionnaires. Before DNA extraction, prospective study blood samples were shipped either frozen or at room temperature. Results the study describes overall, beyond this receptor: The quantity of clinical and demographic metadata differed by source and by participant and was supplied without curation.

Including cysteine and phenylalanine, the CDR3 has 13 amino acids. Only the CDR3 DNA is retained, 39 bases long and in frame from the first base. Based on the germline V gene, the CDR1 and CDR2 sequences are SNHLY and FYNNEI. Trimming at the junction amounts to 5 bases on V and 9 bases on J, and the germline ends lie 14 bases apart. Comments on this clone: Its antigen is unknown. Base qualities are not recorded, but no much larger clone differs from it by a single base.

TCRbeta CDR3 regions were amplified from genomic DNA by means of the immunoSEQ Assay, a bias-controlled multiplex PCR. Turning to the authors' computational methods: Within the assay, amplification of reference gene primers was used to estimate how many nucleated cells each sample contained. To quantify the absolute abundance of each unique TCRbeta CDR3 rearrangement, sequence reads were collapsed and filtered. For each sample, productive Simpson clonality was calculated by taking the square root of Simpson's diversity index across productive rearrangements. TCRdb took over this immuneACCESS table, retaining in-frame rearrangements with V and J assigned. Such tables are incomplete; in checked studies, under half of the missing clones stem from an unresolved V gene, and the remainder is unexplained. The V and J calls and clone size come from that table; D and trimming were worked out from the DNA. In all, the sample holds over 300,000 clones, and about 89% of those were seen once. Approximately 9.8% of the sample is held by the ten biggest clonotypes.

The sequenced sample consisted of PBMCs or T cells enriched from blood (not recorded which). The chain uses TRBV2 and TRBJ2-1, and the D gene may be TRBD1, 6 bases matching. The sequence came from a woman aged 40 to 50 who had recovered from COVID-19. The sequenced DNA: TGTGCCAGCAGTTATATCAGGGGCGGTGAGCAGTTCTTC. Its amino acids are CASSYIRGGEQFF.